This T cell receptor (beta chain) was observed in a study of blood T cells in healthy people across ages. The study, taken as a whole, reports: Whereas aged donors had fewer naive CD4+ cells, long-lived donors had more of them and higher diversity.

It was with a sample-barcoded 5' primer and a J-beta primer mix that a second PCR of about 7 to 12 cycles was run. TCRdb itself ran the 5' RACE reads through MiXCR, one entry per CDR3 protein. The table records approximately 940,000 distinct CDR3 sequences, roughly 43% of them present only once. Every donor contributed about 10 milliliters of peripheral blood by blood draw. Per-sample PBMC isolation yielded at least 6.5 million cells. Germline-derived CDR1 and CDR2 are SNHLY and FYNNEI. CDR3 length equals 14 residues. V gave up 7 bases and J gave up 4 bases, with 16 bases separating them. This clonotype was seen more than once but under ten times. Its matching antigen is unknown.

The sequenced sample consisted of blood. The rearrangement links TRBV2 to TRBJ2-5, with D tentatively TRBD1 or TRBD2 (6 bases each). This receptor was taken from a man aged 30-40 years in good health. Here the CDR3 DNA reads TGTGCCAGCAACTCCGAGGGGGGTAGAGAGACCCAGTACTTC. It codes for CASNSEGGRETQYF.